This T cell receptor beta chain was documented in a study of spatial heterogeneity in lung cancer. Study-wide context: The mean occurrence of each unique TCR and UMI combination in raw reads exceeded 8.5. Findings and caveats of the study: Ubiquitous, expanded tumor-derived TCRs were more frequently observed in blood at resection than at follow-up.

TCRdb independently ran MiXCR on the 5' RACE reads; one entry per CDR3 protein. The sample has about 92,000 distinct CDR3 sequences; 12% are singletons. Germline lookup yields CDR1 DFQATT and CDR2 SNEGSKA (reference sequence). This CDR3 is built from 15 residues. V gave up 6 bases and J gave up 0 bases, with 16 bases separating them. Regarding time point: sample taken at primary tumor resection. This clonotype has a handful of counts. Its antigen is unknown. The clonotype originates from a male donor with early-stage non-small cell lung cancer. The material sequenced was PBMCs, taken at surgery. V usage is TRBV20-1 and J usage is TRBJ2-3; tentatively, D is TRBD1 (5 bases). The CDR3 DNA is TGCAGTGCCATGAATTTCAGGGTGAGCACAGATACGCAGTATTTT. Protein: CSAMNFRVSTDTQYF.